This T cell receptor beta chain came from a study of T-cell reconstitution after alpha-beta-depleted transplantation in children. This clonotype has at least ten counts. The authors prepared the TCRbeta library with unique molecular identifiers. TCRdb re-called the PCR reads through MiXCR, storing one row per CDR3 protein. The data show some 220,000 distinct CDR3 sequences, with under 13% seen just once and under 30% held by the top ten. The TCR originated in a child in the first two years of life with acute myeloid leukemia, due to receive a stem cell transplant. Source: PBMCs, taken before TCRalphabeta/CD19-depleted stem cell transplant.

The CDR3, as DNA: TGTGCCAGCAGCTTGGGGCAGAAAGAGACCCAGTACTTC. Amino acid sequence: CASSLGQKETQYF. This chain connects TRBV5-6 to TRBJ2-5; D remains unclear. This CDR3 spans 13 amino acids. V gave up 0 bases and J gave up 3 bases, with 6 bases separating them. Germline loops: CDR1 SGHDT, CDR2 YYEEEE.